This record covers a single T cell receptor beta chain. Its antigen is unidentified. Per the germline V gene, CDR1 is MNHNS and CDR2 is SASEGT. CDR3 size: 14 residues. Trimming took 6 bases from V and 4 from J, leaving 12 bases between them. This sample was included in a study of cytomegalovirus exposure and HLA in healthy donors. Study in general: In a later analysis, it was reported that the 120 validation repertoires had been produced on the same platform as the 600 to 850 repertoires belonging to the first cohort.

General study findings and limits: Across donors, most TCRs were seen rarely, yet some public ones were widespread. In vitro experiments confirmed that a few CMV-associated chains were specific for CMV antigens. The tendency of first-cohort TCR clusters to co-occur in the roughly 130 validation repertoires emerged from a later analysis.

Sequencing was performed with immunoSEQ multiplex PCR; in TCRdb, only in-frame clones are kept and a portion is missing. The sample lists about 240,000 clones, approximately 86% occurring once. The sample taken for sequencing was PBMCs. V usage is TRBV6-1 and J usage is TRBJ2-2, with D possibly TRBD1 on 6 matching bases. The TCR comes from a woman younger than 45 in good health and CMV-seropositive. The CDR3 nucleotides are TGTGCCAGCAGGGACAGCTGGACCACCGGGGAGCTGTTTTTT. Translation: CASRDSWTTGELFF.